This record covers a single TCR beta chain. The method was immunoSEQ multiplex PCR; TCRdb's version includes in-frame clones alone and lacks a portion of them. Seen here are over 250,000 clones, over 75% observed once, and the top ten hold under 5.5%. The CDR3 consists of 13 residues. Germline V gene lookup returns CDR1 SGHRS and CDR2 YFSETQ. Trimming took 0 bases from V and 7 from J, leaving 8 bases between them. The data were taken from a study of blood T cell repertoires in COVID-19. The TCR originated in a woman aged 25-40 years who had recovered from COVID-19. The rearrangement uses TRBV5-1 and TRBJ1-3, with D perhaps matching TRBD1 (6 bases). Material: PBMCs or T cells enriched from blood (not recorded which). The DNA for the CDR3 is TGCGCCAGCAGCTTGGGGACAGCTAACACCATATATTTT. Translated: CASSLGTANTIYF.